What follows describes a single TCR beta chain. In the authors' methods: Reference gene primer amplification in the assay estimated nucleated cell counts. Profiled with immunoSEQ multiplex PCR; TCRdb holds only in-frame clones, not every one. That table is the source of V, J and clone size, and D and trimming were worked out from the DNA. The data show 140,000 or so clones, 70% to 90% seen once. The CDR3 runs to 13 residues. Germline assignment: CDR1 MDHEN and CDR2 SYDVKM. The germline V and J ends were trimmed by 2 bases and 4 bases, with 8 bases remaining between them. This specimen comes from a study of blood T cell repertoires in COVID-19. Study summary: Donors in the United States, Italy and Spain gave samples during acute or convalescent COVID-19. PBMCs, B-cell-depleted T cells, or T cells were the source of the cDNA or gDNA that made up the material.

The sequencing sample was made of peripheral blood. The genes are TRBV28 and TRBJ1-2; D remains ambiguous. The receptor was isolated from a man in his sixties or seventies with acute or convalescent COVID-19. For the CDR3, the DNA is TGTGCCAGCAGTTTAGGAGGTACCTATGGCTACACCTTC. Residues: CASSLGGTYGYTF.